These T cell receptor beta chains were read from a single sample in a study of cytomegalovirus exposure and HLA in healthy donors. TCRdb keeps only in-frame clones here, not all; method: immunoSEQ multiplex PCR. The sample has 190,000 or so clones, 60% to 85% seen once. Sequenced input: PBMCs. These receptors were taken from a girl aged 10-17 years in good health and CMV-seropositive. The CDR3 runs from the conserved cysteine through the conserved F or W. Each record gives: D gene, V gene, J gene, CDR3 protein. A D gene is named only where the DNA matches it firmly.

TRBD2	TRBV9	TRBJ2-5	CASSAGTSSETQYF
TRBD1	TRBV19	TRBJ2-1	CASSIEGQGPYEQFF
TRBD1	TRBV6-4	TRBJ2-2	CASSGQGDTGELFF
NA	TRBV6-1	TRBJ2-3	CASSEIFGRIDTQYF
NA	TRBV7-6	TRBJ2-7	CASSLEEGYEQYF
NA	TRBV29-1	TRBJ2-6	CSVTGDKEQHVLTF
TRBD1	TRBV6-5	TRBJ1-6	CASSRDRAYSPLHF
NA	TRBV18	TRBJ1-1	CASSTSHSGLVPEAFF
TRBD1	TRBV11-2	TRBJ2-1	CASSIGQGAYNEQFF
NA	TRBV6-5	TRBJ2-4	CASQDRENIQYF
TRBD1	TRBV2	TRBJ2-2	CASSMTGATGELFF
TRBD1	TRBV5-8	TRBJ1-5	CASSLKGTDLNQPQHF
NA	TRBV5-1	TRBJ1-6	CASSLDRVGSPLHF
TRBD1	TRBV10-1	TRBJ2-7	CASSERQGAIFSEQYF
NA	TRBV5-6	TRBJ2-7	CASSLLDTLSYEQYF
NA	TRBV5-1	TRBJ1-4	CASSLGTGEKLFF
NA	TRBV5-6	TRBJ2-5	CASSLADIVPIRGEETQYF
NA	TRBV6-1	TRBJ2-3	CASSPGLSAADTQYF
NA	TRBV2	TRBJ2-7	CASREPAYEQYF
NA	TRBV6-1	TRBJ1-5	CASSGTPNSNQPQHF
TRBD1	TRBV28	TRBJ1-1	CASSLGTGTMNTEAFF
TRBD1	TRBV4-1	TRBJ1-5	CASSHETGAPQPQHF
NA	TRBV5-1	TRBJ1-1	CASSLYPGVETEAFF
TRBD1	TRBV29-1	TRBJ1-1	CSVLAGRQGEVTEAFF
NA	TRBV6-1	TRBJ1-1	CASKRTVWTEAFF
TRBD1	TRBV12-5	TRBJ2-7	CASGLPGTGAYEQYF
TRBD1	TRBV9	TRBJ2-5	CASSVRQGQETQYF
TRBD1	TRBV9	TRBJ1-5	CASSAGQGGEPQHF
NA	TRBV5-4	TRBJ2-2	CASSIQIANTGELFF
TRBD2	TRBV11-3	TRBJ2-7	CASSSSGTSGGVPEQYF
TRBD1	TRBV19	TRBJ1-2	CASSDRGRVSSSYGYTF
NA	TRBV4-3	TRBJ1-1	CASSQEWRGATNRGTEAFF
NA	TRBV7-9	TRBJ2-5	CASSLVDSGETQYF
TRBD2	TRBV30	TRBJ2-1	CAWNRAGGARHEQFF
NA	TRBV14	TRBJ2-5	CASSQERWGEQETQYF
TRBD1	TRBV4-1	TRBJ1-2	CASSQRGQGNYGYTF